Shown below are 25 T cell receptor beta chains from a single sample sequenced in a study of blood T cell repertoires in COVID-19. Sequencing used immunoSEQ multiplex PCR; TCRdb keeps in-frame clones, though not all of them. This sample yields around 130,000 clones, of which less than 90% are seen a single time; around 9.5% belongs to the top ten. Material: peripheral blood. These receptors were obtained from a man under 40 with COVID-19, enrolled during active disease.

This clone was found a few times. The chain couples TRBV27 to TRBJ1-5; 7 bases match TRBD1. V shed 2 bases, J shed 4 bases, and the junction held 5 bases outside the gene matches. The CDR3 loop spans 15 amino acids. Germline-derived CDR1 and CDR2 are MNHEY and SMNVEV (reference sequence). The CDR3 protein is CASSLTGDTNQPQHF. DNA for the CDR3: TGTGCCAGCAGTTTAACAGGGGATACTAATCAGCCCCAGCATTTT.

The chain couples TRBV7-8 to TRBJ2-3; no definite D call. V was clipped by 11 bases and J by 6 bases, with 12 bases between them. Germline CDR1 is SGHVS and CDR2 is FQNEAQ. This CDR3 contains 11 residues. CDR3 residues: CAVPTADTQYF. Here the CDR3 DNA reads TGTGCCGTCCCTACCGCGGATACGCAGTATTTT.

This chain uses TRBV5-4 with TRBJ2-7; 13 bases fit TRBD2. Germline assignment: CDR1 SGHNT and CDR2 YYREEE (reference sequence). V shed 4 bases, J shed 7 bases, and the junction held 2 bases outside the gene matches. This CDR3 contains 13 residues. The CDR3 protein is CASSLGLAGEQYF. The CDR3 region has the DNA TGTGCCAGCAGCCTGGGACTAGCGGGAGAGCAGTACTTC.

This clone has only a few counts. This chain links TRBV7-9 with TRBJ1-4; no firm D call. CDR3 length: 12 amino acids. Germline V lookup: CDR1 SEHNR, CDR2 FQNEAQ (reference sequence). V was trimmed by 5 bases and J by 8 bases, leaving 9 bases between them. The CDR3 loop is CASSREEEKLFF. The CDR3 DNA reads as TGTGCCAGCAGCCGGGAAGAGGAAAAACTGTTTTTT.

Only one count was recorded for this clone. This chain links TRBV5-5 with TRBJ2-1, with 10 bases matching TRBD1. The germline gives CDR1 SGHKS, CDR2 YYEKEE (reference sequence). With V trimmed by 5 bases and J by 2 bases, 4 bases remained unmatched. The CDR3 has 15 residues. CDR3 sequence (DNA): TGTGCCAGCAGAAACGGACAGGGGGCCTACAATGAGCAGTTCTTC. This sequence encodes CASRNGQGAYNEQFF.

The chain carries TRBV7-2 and TRBJ2-5, with D possibly TRBD1 on 6 matching bases. Germline V CDR1 and CDR2: SGHTA, FQGNSA. V dropped 1 base and J dropped 7 bases, with 16 bases sitting between them. The CDR3 consists of 15 residues. CDR3 DNA: TGTGCCAGCAGCTTAGATTTTTCCAGGGGTCGGACCCAGTACTTC. It specifies CASSLDFSRGRTQYF. The entire variable domain, with the rest obtained from reference TRBV7-2 and TRBJ2-5, is as follows: GAGVSQSPSNKVTEKGKDVELRCDPISGHTALYWYRQSLGQGLEFLIYFQGNSAPDKSGLPSDRFSAERTGGSVSTLTIQRTQQEDSAVYLCASSLDFSRGRTQYFGPGTRLLVL.

The table lists this clone with a count of one. The gene calls are TRBV6-5 and TRBJ1-1; D may be TRBD1 (5 bases). V gave up 6 bases and J gave up 7 bases, with 12 bases separating them. This CDR3 has 12 residues. CDR1 MNHEY and CDR2 SVGAGI come from the germline V gene. The DNA for the CDR3 is TGTGCCAGCAGCCCCTCCACAGGTGAAGCTTTCTTT. Translating gives CASSPSTGEAFF.

V and J are TRBV5-6 and TRBJ2-7, with 8 positions matching TRBD1. J gave up 3 bases and V 4 bases, and 12 bases lay outside the gene matches. From germline, CDR1 is SGHDT and CDR2 YYEEEE. The length of the CDR3 is 16 residues. In nucleotides, the CDR3 is TGTGCCAGCAGCCCCTTAGGGACAGGTATCCTCTACGAGCAGTACTTC. Its translation: CASSPLGTGILYEQYF.

The chain combines TRBV11-2 with TRBJ2-2, with D uncertain. Trimming cost V 0 bases and J 5 bases, with 10 bases left between them. CDR3 length: 15 residues. CDR1 is SGHAT and CDR2 is FQNNGV in the germline V gene. The CDR3: CASSLDLAATGELFF. The CDR3 nucleotides read TGTGCCAGCAGCTTAGATCTTGCGGCTACCGGGGAGCTGTTTTTT.

This chain links TRBV10-3 with TRBJ2-7, with a possible D match to TRBD2 (5 bases). The CDR3 runs to 14 residues. Trimming cost V 4 bases and J 6 bases, with 16 bases left between them. CDR1 is ENHRY and CDR2 is SYGVKD in the germline V gene. Written as DNA, the CDR3 is TGTGCCATCAGTGGGGGAGCGGTCCCTCCCGAGCAGTACTTC. Translating gives CAISGGAVPPEQYF.

CDR3 region: CASSSRQVMNTEAFF. CDR3 nucleotide sequence: TGTGCCAGCAGCTCTCGACAGGTAATGAACACTGAAGCTTTCTTT. V is TRBV7-2 and J is TRBJ1-1; possibly TRBD1 for D (6 bases). The CDR3 extends over 15 amino acids. V lost 4 bases, J lost 0 bases, and 12 bases lay in between. Germline V CDR1 and CDR2: SGHTA, FQGNSA.

The chain couples TRBV19 to TRBJ2-1, with D perhaps TRBD2 (5 bases). The germline CDR1 and CDR2 sequences are LNHDA and SQIVND (reference sequence). CDR3 length: 17 residues. The germline V and J ends were trimmed by 8 bases and 4 bases, with 24 bases remaining between them. CDR3 amino acids: CASRPWSGETVYNEQFF. Here the CDR3 DNA reads TGTGCCAGTCGCCCCTGGTCTGGGGAGACTGTTTACAATGAGCAGTTCTTC.

The rearrangement uses TRBV13 and TRBJ2-7; 8 bases are shared with TRBD2. This CDR3 comprises 15 residues. From germline, CDR1 is PRHDT and CDR2 FYEKMQ (reference sequence). Trimming removed 4 bases from V and 7 bases from J; junction bases left unmatched: 12. CDR3 in DNA: TGTGCCAGCAGCTATACCCCGGGAGGGCAGAGTGAGCAGTACTTC. It translates to CASSYTPGGQSEQYF.

The CDR3 DNA reads TGTGCCAGCAGCTTCGGGGGGGGACCCTTGGAGACCCAGTACTTC. Encoded protein: CASSFGGGPLETQYF. The rearrangement joins TRBV7-2 to TRBJ2-5; 8 bases agree with TRBD2. Trimming took 3 bases from V and 5 from J; bases not matched to a gene: 8. Germline V gene lookup returns CDR1 SGHTA and CDR2 FQGNSA. The CDR3 sequence is 15 residues long. Complete variable domain (other parts from reference TRBV7-2 and TRBJ2-5): GAGVSQSPSNKVTEKGKDVELRCDPISGHTALYWYRQSLGQGLEFLIYFQGNSAPDKSGLPSDRFSAERTGGSVSTLTIQRTQQEDSAVYLCASSFGGGPLETQYFGPGTRLLVL.

This clone has a single count. The chain couples TRBV28 to TRBJ2-2; the match to TRBD2 covers 9 bases. V was pared by 3 bases and J by 7 bases, with 6 bases of the junction left unmatched. Germline CDR1 and CDR2: MDHEN and SYDVKM. The CDR3 has 15 residues. The CDR3 here is CASSLRGRGGGELFF. In DNA form, the CDR3 reads TGTGCCAGCAGTTTGCGCGGGAGGGGAGGCGGGGAGCTGTTTTTT.

This chain uses TRBV4-3 with TRBJ2-6, with D possibly TRBD2 on 6 matching bases. V gave up 2 bases and J gave up 0 bases, with 14 bases separating them. Germline V gene sequence: CDR1 LGHNA, CDR2 YSLEER. The length of the CDR3 is 18 residues. Written as DNA, the CDR3 is TGCGCCAGCAGCCAAACGACCGGGAGTCGCTCTGGGGCCAACGTCCTGACTTTC. Translation: CASSQTTGSRSGANVLTF.

The chain is built from TRBV19 and TRBJ2-7; 7 bases agree with TRBD1. Losses at the gene ends were 5 bases for V and 7 bases for J; bases not matched to a gene: 14. CDR3 length: 15 amino acids. CDR1 LNHDA and CDR2 SQIVND come from the germline V gene (reference sequence). CDR3 in amino acids: CASSPSATGAREQYF. The CDR3 nucleotides are TGTGCCAGTAGTCCCTCTGCCACAGGGGCGCGGGAGCAGTACTTC.

The chain combines TRBV5-4 with TRBJ1-2; a possible D gene is TRBD1 (5 bases). With 4 bases removed from V and 3 bases from J, the gap between germline ends came to 13 bases. Germline CDR1 is SGHNT and CDR2 is YYREEE (reference sequence). The CDR3 loop spans 14 amino acids. This CDR3 reads CASSPQGIDYGYTF. Written as DNA, the CDR3 is TGTGCCAGCAGCCCCCAGGGTATTGACTATGGCTACACCTTC.

The chain joins TRBV27 to TRBJ1-2; tentatively, D is TRBD1 (5 bases). Looked up from germline, CDR1 is MNHEY and CDR2 is SMNVEV (reference sequence). The CDR3 is 14 residues long. V was trimmed by 6 bases and J by 8 bases, leaving 19 bases between them. CDR3 loop: CASSFTGYTDGYTF. For the CDR3, the DNA is TGTGCCAGCAGCTTTACAGGATATACCGACGGCTACACCTTC.

J is TRBJ1-1 and V is TRBV6-2 or TRBV6-3; the D gene is possibly TRBD1 (5 bases). Trimming stripped 2 bases from V and 7 bases from J, with 11 bases between. Germline V CDR1 and CDR2: MNHEY, SVGEGT. The CDR3 length is 13 residues. CDR3 protein: CASSYQTVSEAFF. Written as DNA, the CDR3 is TGTGCCAGCAGTTACCAGACAGTAAGTGAAGCTTTCTTT.

Here the CDR3 reads CASSVESTSRHEQFF. In nucleotides, the CDR3 is TGTGCCAGCAGCGTAGAGTCTACGTCGCGCCATGAGCAGTTCTTC. The V call is TRBV9, the J call TRBJ2-1, with no clear D. Germline lookup yields CDR1 SGDLS and CDR2 YYNGEE. Trimming removed 0 bases from V and 8 bases from J, with 15 bases in between. The CDR3 runs to 15 residues.

The genes are TRBV19 and TRBJ2-7; TRBD2 might be the D (6 bases). Germline CDR1 LNHDA, CDR2 SQIVND (reference sequence). The CDR3 has 14 amino acids. V dropped 2 bases and J dropped 5 bases, with 13 bases sitting between them. In nucleotides, the CDR3 is TGTGCCAGTAGTATAAAGGAGGGCCCCCACGAGCAGTACTTC. This encodes CASSIKEGPHEQYF.

This clone showed up just once. This rearrangement joins TRBV4-1 to TRBJ2-7; TRBD2 matches at 10 bases. Looked up from germline, CDR1 is MGHRA and CDR2 is YSYEKL. The CDR3 covers 15 residues. V lost 4 bases to trimming and J lost 4 bases; unmatched junction nucleotides: 7. The CDR3 nucleotides are TGCGCCAGCAGCCCACGGCTAGCGGGAGTATACGAGCAGTACTTC. It codes for CASSPRLAGVYEQYF.

The rearrangement uses TRBV28 and TRBJ2-5, with 7 bases identical to TRBD1. This CDR3 contains 12 residues. The germline V gene encodes CDR1 MDHEN and CDR2 SYDVKM. V lost 10 bases to trimming and J lost 2 bases; unmatched junction nucleotides: 4. CDR3: CATGTAQETQYF. The CDR3 nucleotides read TGTGCCACCGGGACAGCACAAGAGACCCAGTACTTC.

This chain links TRBV9 with TRBJ1-3, with 7 positions matching TRBD1. Germline CDR1 SGDLS, CDR2 YYNGEE. The ends lost 0 bases at V and 1 base at J; junction bases unmatched: 16. CDR3 length: 20 amino acids. The CDR3 DNA sequence: TGTGCCAGCAGCGTAGCTTCGGGAAGGGGGCTGGAGATATCTGGAAACACCATATATTTT. This gives the protein CASSVASGRGLEISGNTIYF.